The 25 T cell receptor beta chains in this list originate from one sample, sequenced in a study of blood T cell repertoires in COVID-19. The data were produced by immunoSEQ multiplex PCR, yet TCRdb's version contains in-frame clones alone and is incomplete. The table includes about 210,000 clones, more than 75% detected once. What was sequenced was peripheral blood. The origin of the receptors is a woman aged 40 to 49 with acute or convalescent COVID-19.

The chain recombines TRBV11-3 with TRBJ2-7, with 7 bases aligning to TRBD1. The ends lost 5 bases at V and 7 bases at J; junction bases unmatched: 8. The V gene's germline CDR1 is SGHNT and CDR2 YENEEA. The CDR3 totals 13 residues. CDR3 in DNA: TGTGCCAGCAGCCAGAACAGGGGATGGGAGCAGTACTTC. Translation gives CASSQNRGWEQYF.

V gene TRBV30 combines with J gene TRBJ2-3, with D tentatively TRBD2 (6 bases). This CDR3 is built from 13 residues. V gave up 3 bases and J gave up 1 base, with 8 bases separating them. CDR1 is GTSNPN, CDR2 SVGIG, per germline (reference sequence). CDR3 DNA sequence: TGTGCCTGGAGGGGGGGTCGCACAGATACGCAGTATTTT. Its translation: CAWRGGRTDTQYF.

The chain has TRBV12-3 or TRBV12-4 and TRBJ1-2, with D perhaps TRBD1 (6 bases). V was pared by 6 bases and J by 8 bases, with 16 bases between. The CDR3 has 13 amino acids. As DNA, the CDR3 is TGTGCCAGCAGCGGGGGGCTTAAGCGGGGCTACACCTTC. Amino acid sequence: CASSGGLKRGYTF.

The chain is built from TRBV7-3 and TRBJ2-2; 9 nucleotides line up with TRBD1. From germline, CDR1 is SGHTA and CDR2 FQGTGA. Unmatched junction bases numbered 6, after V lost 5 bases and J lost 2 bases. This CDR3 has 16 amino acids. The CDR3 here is CASSPAGQGNTGELFF. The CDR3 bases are TGTGCCAGCAGCCCCGCGGGACAGGGAAACACCGGGGAGCTGTTTTTT.

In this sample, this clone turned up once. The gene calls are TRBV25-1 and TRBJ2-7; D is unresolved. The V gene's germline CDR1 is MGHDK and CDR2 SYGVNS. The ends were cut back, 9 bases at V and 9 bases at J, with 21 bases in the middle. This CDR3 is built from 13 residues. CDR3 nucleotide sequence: TGTGCCAGTAGCAGTGCGATTAAGACCCCGCAGTACTTC. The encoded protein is CASSSAIKTPQYF.

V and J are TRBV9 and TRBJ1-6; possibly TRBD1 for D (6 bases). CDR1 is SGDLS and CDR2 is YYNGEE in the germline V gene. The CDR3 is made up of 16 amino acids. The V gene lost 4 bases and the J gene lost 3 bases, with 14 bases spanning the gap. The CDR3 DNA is TGTGCCAGCAGCTTCACGGACAGATTCTATAATTCACCCCTCCACTTT. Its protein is CASSFTDRFYNSPLHF.

The CDR3 loop is CASRDRVSYNEQFF. CDR3 DNA sequence: TGCGCCAGCAGAGACAGGGTCTCCTACAATGAGCAGTTCTTC. This chain links TRBV5-1 with TRBJ2-1, with 7 bases aligning to TRBD1. After removal of 5 bases from V and 0 bases from J, the junction contained 2 bases not matched to a gene. Germline V lookup: CDR1 SGHRS, CDR2 YFSETQ. The CDR3 is made up of 14 amino acids.

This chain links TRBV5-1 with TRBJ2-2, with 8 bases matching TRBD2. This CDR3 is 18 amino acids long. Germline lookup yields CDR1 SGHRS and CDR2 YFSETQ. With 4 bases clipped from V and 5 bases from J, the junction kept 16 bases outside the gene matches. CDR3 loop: CASSTSRLAGMGTGELFF. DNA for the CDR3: TGCGCCAGCAGCACATCTCGCCTAGCGGGTATGGGGACCGGGGAGCTGTTTTTT.

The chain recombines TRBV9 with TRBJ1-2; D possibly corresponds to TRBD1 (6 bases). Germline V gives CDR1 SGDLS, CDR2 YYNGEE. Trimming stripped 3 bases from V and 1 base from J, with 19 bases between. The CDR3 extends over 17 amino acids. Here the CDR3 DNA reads TGTGCCAGCAGCGCTAGATTCCCGGGACAAATTAACTATGGCTACACCTTC. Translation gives CASSARFPGQINYGYTF. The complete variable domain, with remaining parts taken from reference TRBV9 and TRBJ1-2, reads DSGVTQTPKHLITATGQRVTLRCSPRSGDLSVYWYQQSLDQGLQFLIQYYNGEERAKGNILERFSAQQFPDLHSELNLSSLELGDSALYFCASSARFPGQINYGYTFGSGTRLTVV.

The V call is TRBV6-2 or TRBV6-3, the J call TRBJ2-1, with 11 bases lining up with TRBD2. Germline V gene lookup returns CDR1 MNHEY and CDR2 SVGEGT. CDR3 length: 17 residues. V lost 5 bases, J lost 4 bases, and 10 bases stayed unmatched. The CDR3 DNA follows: TGTGCCAGCAGTCTGACAGGGAGGACTAGCGGGTACAATGAGCAGTTCTTC. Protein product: CASSLTGRTSGYNEQFF.

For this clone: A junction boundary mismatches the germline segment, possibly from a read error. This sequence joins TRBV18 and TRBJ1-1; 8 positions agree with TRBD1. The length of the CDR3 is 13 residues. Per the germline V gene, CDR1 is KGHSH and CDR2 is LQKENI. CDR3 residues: CASSRQGNAEAFF. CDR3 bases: TGTGCCAGCTCCCGACAGGGGAACGCTGAAGCTTTCTTT.

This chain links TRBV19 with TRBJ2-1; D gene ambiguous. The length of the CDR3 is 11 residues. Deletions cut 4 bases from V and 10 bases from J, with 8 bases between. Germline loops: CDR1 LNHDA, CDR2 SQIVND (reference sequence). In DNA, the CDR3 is TGTGCCAGTAGTACTTATGAGGAGCAGTTCTTC. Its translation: CASSTYEEQFF.

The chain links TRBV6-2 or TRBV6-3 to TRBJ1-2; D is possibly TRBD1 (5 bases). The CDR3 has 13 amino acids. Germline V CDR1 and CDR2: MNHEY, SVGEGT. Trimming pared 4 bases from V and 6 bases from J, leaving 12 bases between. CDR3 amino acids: CASSFGRVDGYTF. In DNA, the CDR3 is TGTGCCAGCAGTTTCGGCAGGGTCGATGGCTACACCTTC.

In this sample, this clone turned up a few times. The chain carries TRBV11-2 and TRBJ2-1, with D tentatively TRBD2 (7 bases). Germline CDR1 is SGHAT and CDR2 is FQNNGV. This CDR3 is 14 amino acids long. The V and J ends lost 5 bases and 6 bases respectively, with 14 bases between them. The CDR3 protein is CASSHGGGPNEQFF. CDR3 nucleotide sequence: TGTGCCAGCAGCCATGGGGGGGGGCCCAATGAGCAGTTCTTC.

The CDR3 DNA reads TGCGCCAGCAGCTCCCAGGGAGGGGCTGGAAACACCATATATTTT. Its protein product is CASSSQGGAGNTIYF. The chain couples TRBV5-1 to TRBJ1-3; D is perhaps TRBD1 (5 bases). CDR1 is SGHRS and CDR2 is YFSETQ in the germline V gene. The CDR3 has 15 amino acids. V lost 3 bases, J lost 2 bases, and 12 bases lay in between.

The chain's CDR3 is CASSLGGQAYEQYF. The CDR3 region has the DNA TGTGCCAGCAGTCTGGGGGGGCAGGCCTACGAGCAGTACTTC. The V call is TRBV2, the J call TRBJ2-7, with a possible D match to TRBD2 (7 bases). CDR1 is SNHLY and CDR2 is FYNNEI in the germline V gene. The CDR3 is made up of 14 amino acids. V was shortened by 5 bases and J by 2 bases, with 13 bases between the two germline ends.

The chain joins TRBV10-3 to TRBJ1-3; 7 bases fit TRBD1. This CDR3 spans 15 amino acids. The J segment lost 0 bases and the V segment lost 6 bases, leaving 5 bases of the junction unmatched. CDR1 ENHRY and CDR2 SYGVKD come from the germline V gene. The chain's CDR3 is CAISGQAYSGNTIYF. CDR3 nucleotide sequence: TGTGCCATCAGCGGACAGGCTTACTCTGGAAACACCATATATTTT.

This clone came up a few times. CDR3 in amino acids: CASSAGDNSPLHF. CDR3 coding DNA: TGTGCCAGCAGTGCAGGGGATAATTCACCCCTCCACTTT. The J gene is TRBJ1-6, the V gene TRBV6-4; D may be TRBD1 (6 bases). Germline lookup yields CDR1 MRHNA and CDR2 SNTAGT. The length of the CDR3 is 13 residues. Trimming left V 4 bases short and J 5 bases short, with 6 bases between.

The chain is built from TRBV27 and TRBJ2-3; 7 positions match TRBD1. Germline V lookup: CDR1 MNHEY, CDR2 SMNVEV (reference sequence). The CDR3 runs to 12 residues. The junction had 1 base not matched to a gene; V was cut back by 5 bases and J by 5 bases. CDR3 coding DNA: TGTGCCAGCAGTCCAGGGGGAGATACGCAGTATTTT. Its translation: CASSPGGDTQYF.

The CDR3 region has the DNA TGCGCCAGCAGCCAGACTGTAATTTCGAGCTCCTACAATGAGCAGTTCTTC. This gives the protein CASSQTVISSSYNEQFF. The V call is TRBV4-3, the J call TRBJ2-1; no reliable D call. Germline lookup yields CDR1 LGHNA and CDR2 YSLEER. The CDR3 is made up of 17 amino acids. The germline V and J ends were trimmed by 3 bases and 0 bases, with 15 bases remaining between them.

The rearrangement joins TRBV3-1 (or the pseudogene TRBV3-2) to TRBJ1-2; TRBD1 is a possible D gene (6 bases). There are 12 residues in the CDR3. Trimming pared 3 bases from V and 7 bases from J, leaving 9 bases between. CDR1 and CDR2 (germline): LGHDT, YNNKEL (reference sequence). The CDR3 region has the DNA TGTGCCAGCAGCCACCTGGACAGTGGCTACACCTTC. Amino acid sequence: CASSHLDSGYTF.

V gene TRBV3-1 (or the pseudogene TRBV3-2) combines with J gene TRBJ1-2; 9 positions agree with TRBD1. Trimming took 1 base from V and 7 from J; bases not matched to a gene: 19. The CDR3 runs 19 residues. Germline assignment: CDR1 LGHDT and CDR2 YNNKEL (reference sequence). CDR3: CASSQAPGQGSLYGAGYTF. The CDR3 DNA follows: TGTGCCAGCAGCCAAGCCCCGGGACAGGGTTCATTGTATGGGGCTGGCTACACCTTC.

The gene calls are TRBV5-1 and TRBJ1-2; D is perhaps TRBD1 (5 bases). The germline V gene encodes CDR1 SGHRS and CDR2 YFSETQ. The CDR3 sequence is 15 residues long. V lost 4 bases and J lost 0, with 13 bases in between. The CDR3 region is CASSLGHTANYGYTF. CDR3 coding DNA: TGCGCCAGCAGCCTTGGACATACGGCTAACTATGGCTACACCTTC. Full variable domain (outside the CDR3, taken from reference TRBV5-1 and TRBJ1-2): KAGVTQTPRYLIKTRGQQVTLSCSPISGHRSVSWYQQTPGQGLQFLFEYFSETQRNKGNFPGRFSGRQFSNSRSEMNVSTLELGDSALYLCASSLGHTANYGYTFGSGTRLTVV.

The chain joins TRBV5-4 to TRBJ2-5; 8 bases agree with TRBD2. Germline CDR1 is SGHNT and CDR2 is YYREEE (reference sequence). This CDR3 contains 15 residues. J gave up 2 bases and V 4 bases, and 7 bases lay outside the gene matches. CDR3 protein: CASSAALAGQETQYF. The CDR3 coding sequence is TGTGCCAGCAGCGCGGCTCTAGCGGGTCAAGAGACCCAGTACTTC. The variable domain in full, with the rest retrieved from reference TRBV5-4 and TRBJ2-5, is ETGVTQSPTHLIKTRGQQVTLRCSSQSGHNTVSWYQQALGQGPQFIFQYYREEENGRGNFPPRFSGLQFPNYSSELNVNALELDDSALYLCASSAALAGQETQYFGPGTRLLVL.

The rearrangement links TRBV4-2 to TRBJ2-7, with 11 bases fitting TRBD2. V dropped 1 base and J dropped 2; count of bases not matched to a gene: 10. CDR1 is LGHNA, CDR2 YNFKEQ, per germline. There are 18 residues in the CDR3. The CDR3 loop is CASSQVSPGLAGPYEQYF. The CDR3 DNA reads TGTGCCAGCAGCCAAGTATCCCCCGGACTAGCGGGCCCCTACGAGCAGTACTTC.